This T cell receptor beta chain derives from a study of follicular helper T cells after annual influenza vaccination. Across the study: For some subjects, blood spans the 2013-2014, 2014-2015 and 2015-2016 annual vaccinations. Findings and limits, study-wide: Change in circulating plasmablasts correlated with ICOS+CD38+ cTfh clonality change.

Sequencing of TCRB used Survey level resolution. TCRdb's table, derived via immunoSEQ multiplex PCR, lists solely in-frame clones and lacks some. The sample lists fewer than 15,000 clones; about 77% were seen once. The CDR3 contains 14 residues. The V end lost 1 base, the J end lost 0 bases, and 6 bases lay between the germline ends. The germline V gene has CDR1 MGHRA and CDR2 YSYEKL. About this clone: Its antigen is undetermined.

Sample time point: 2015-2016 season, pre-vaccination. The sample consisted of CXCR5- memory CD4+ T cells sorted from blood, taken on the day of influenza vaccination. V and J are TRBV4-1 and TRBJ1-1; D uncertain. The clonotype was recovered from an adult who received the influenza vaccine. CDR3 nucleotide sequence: TGCGCCAGCAGCCAAGGGGGTATGAACACTGAAGCTTTCTTT. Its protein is CASSQGGMNTEAFF.